This TCR beta chain was sequenced in a study of Ad26.COV2.S vaccination and SARS-CoV-2 variants. At the level of the study: Enrollment placed the donor in the COV1001 Ad26.COV2.S trial arm. Intramuscularly, Ad26.COV2.S was given either once or twice, 56 days apart. Findings and limits, study-wide: Researchers reported similar non-spike TCR breadth in vaccine and placebo recipients.

Clones were read by immunoSEQ multiplex PCR, and TCRdb kept only the in-frame ones, dropping some. The table has fewer than 400,000 clones, 70% to 90% seen once. Germline lookup yields CDR1 SNHLY and CDR2 FYNNEI. CDR3 length: 16 amino acids. Unmatched junction bases numbered 8, after V lost 6 bases and J lost 7 bases. This clone was seen just once. Its specificity is unknown. Treatment specified: approximately 18 received Ad26.COV2.S at low or high dose, single or two shots; about 5 received placebo; per-sample allocation not given. Sampling was done on day 63 after the first vaccine or placebo injection.

Sequencing used peripheral blood, obtained in a trial of Ad26.COV2.S vaccine versus placebo. The gene calls are TRBV2 and TRBJ2-2; 13 bases fit TRBD2. The TCR comes from a person between 18 and 60 years old who received the Ad26.COV2.S COVID-19 vaccine or a placebo. The CDR3 is CASSLGLAGEGGELFF. CDR3 nucleotide sequence: TGTGCCAGCAGCCTTGGACTAGCGGGAGAGGGCGGGGAGCTGTTTTTT.